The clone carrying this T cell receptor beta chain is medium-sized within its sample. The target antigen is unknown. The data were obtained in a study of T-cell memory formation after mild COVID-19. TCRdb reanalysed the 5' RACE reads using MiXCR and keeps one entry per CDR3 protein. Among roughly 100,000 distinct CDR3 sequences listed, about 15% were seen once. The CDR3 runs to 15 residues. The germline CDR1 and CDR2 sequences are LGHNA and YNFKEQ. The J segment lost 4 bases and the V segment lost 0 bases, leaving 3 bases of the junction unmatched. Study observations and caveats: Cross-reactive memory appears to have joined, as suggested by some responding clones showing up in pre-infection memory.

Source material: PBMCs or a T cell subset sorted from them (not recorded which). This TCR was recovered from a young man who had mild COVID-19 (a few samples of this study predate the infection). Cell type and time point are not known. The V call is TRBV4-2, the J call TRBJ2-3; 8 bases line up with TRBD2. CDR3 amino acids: CASSQDRGGPDTQYF. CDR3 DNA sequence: TGTGCCAGCAGCCAAGATCGGGGGGGCCCAGATACGCAGTATTTT.